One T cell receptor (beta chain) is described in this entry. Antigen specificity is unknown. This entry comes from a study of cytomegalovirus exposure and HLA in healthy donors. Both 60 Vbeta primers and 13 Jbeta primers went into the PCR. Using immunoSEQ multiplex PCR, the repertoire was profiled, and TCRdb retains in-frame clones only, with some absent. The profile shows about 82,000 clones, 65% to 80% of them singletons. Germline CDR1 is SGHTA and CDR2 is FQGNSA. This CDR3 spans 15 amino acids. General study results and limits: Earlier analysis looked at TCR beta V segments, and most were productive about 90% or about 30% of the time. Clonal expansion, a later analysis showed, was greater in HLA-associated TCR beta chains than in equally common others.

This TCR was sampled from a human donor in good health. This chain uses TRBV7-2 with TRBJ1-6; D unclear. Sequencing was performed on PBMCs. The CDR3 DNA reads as TGTGCTTTACGTGGATGGGCCCTTAATAATTCACCCCTCCACTTT. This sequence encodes CALRGWALNNSPLHF.